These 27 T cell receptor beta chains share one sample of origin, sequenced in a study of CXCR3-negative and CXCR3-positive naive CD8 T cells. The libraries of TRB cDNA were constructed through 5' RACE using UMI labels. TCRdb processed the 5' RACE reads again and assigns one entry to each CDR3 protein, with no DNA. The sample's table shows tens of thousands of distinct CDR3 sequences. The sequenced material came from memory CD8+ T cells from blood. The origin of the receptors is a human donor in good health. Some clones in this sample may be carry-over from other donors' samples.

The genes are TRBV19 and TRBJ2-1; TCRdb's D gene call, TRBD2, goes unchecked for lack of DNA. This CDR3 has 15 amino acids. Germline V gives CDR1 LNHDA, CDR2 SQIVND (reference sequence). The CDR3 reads CASSKVSGSANEQFF. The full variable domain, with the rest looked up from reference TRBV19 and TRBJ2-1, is DGGITQSPKYLFRKEGQNVTLSCEQNLNHDAMYWYRQDPGQGLRLIYYSQIVNDFQKGDIAEGYSVSREKKESFPLTVTSAQKNPTAFYLCASSKVSGSANEQFFGPGTRLTVL.

CDR3 protein: CASSQFRQSTDTQYF. The chain uses TRBV3-1 and TRBJ2-3. Germline lookup yields CDR1 LGHDT and CDR2 YNNKEL (reference sequence). The CDR3 runs 15 residues.

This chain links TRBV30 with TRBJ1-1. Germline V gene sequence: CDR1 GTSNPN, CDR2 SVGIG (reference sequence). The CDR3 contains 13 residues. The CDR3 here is CAWGRARWTEAFF. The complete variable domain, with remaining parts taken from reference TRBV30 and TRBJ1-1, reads SQTIHQWPATLVQPVGSPLSLECTVEGTSNPNLYWYRQAAGRGLQLLFYSVGIGQISSEVPQNLSASRPQDRQFILSSKKLLLSDSGFYLCAWGRARWTEAFFGQGTRLTVV.

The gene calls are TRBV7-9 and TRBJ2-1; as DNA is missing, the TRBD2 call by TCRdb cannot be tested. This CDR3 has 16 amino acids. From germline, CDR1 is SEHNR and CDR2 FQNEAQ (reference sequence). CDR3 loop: CASSHPTSGGNNEQFF. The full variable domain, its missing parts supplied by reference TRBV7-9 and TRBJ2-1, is DTGVSQNPRHKITKRGQNVTFRCDPISEHNRLYWYRQTLGQGPEFLTYFQNEAQLEKSRLLSDRFSAERPKGSFSTLEIQRTEQGDSAMYLCASSHPTSGGNNEQFFGPGTRLTVL.

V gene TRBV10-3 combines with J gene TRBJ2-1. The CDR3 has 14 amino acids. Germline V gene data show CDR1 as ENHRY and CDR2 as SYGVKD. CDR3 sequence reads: CAISESLTSDEQFF.

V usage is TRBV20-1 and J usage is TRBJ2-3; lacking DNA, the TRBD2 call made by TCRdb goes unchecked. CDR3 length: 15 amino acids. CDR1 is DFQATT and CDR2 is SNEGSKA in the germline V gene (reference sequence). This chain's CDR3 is CSAHPLVPSTDTQYF.

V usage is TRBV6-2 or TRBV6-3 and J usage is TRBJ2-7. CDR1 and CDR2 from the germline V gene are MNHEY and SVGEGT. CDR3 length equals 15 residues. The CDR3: CASSYPPDSPYEQYF.

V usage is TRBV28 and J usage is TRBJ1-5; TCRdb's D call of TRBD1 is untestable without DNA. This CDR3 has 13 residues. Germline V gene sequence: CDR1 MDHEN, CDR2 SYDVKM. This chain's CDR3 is CASEDRGNQPQHF.

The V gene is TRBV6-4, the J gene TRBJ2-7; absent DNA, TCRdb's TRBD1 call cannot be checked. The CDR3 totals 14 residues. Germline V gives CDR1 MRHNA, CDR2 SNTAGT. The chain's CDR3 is CASKGGGLSYEQYF.

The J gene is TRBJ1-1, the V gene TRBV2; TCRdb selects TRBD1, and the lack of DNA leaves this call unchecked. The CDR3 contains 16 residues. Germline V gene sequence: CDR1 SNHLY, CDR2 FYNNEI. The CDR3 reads CASSSERVLSNTEAFF.

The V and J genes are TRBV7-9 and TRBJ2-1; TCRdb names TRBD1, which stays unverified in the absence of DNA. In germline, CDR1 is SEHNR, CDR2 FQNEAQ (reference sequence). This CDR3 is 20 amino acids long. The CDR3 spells CASSSTGQNWGSSSYNEQFF.

The CDR3 protein is CASSYATQGVEAFF. This sequence joins TRBV6-5 and TRBJ1-1. The germline V gene encodes CDR1 MNHEY and CDR2 SVGAGI. CDR3 length: 14 amino acids.

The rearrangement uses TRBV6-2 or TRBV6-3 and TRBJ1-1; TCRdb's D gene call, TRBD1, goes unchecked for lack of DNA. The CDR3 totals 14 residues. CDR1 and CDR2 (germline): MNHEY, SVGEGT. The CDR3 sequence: CASREDTTDLEAFF.

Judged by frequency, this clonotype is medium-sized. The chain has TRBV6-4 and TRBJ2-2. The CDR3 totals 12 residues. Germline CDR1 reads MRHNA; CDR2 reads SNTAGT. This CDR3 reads CASSDNTGELFF.

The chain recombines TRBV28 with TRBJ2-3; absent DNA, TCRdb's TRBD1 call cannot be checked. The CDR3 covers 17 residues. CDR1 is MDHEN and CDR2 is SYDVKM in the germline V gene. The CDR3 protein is CASRTGDGGPGTDTQYF.

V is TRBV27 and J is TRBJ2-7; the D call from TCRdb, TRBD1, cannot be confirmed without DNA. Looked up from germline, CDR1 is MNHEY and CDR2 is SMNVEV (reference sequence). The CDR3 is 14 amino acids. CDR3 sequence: CASSQGQLSYEQYF.

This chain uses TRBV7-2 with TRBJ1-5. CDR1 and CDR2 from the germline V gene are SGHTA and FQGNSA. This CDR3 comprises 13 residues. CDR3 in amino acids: CASSLSENQPQHF.

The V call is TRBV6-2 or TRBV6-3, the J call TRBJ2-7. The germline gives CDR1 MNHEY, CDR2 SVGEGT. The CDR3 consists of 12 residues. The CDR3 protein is CASSLGSYEQYF.

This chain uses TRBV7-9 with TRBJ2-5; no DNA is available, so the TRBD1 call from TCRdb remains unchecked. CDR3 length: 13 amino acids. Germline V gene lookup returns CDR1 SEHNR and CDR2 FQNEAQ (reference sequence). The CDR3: CASSLQGQETQYF.

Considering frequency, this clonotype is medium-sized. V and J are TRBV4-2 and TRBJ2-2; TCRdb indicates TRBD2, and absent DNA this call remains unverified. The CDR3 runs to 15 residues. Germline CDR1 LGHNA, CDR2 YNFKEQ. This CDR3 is CASSQLAGDTGELFF.

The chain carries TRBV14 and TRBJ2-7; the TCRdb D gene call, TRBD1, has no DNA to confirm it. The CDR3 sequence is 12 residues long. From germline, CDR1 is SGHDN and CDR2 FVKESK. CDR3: CASSHQGYEQYF.

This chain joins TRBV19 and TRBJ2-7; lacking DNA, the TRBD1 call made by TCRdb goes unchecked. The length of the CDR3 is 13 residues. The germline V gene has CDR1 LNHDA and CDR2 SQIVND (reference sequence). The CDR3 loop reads CASSWGQTYEQYF.

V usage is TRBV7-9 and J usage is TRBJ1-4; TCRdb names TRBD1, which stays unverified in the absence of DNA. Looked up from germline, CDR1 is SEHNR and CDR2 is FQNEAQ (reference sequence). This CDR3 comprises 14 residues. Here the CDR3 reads CASSSGTDFEKLFF. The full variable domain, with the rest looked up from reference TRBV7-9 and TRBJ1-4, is DTGVSQNPRHKITKRGQNVTFRCDPISEHNRLYWYRQTLGQGPEFLTYFQNEAQLEKSRLLSDRFSAERPKGSFSTLEIQRTEQGDSAMYLCASSSGTDFEKLFFGSGTQLSVL.

CDR3 amino acids: CSGKRTPQETQYF. The chain joins TRBV29-1 to TRBJ2-5; without DNA, the TCRdb call of TRBD1 cannot be checked. The CDR3 has 13 amino acids. Germline CDR1 SQVTM, CDR2 ANQGSEA.

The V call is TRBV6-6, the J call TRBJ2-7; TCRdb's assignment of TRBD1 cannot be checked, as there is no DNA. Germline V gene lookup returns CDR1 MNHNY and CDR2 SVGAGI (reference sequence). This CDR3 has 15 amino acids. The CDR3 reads CASSYTPDRMGEQYF.

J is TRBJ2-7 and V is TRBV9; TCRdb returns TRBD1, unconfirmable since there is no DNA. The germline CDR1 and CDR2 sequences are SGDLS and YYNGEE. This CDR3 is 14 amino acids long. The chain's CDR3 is CASSVGRGPYEQYF.

The CDR3 loop is CSVEANPGFEQYF. The chain recombines TRBV29-1 with TRBJ2-7; with no DNA, the TCRdb D assignment of TRBD1 cannot be verified. The CDR3 totals 13 residues. The germline gives CDR1 SQVTM, CDR2 ANQGSEA.